This T cell receptor beta chain originates from a study of cytomegalovirus exposure and HLA in healthy donors. CDR1 is SGHRS, CDR2 YFSETQ, per germline. The CDR3 sequence is 18 residues long. After removal of 0 bases from V and 1 base from J, the junction contained 11 bases not matched to a gene. Primers: 60 Vbeta forward and 13 Jbeta reverse. Generated by immunoSEQ multiplex PCR, the TCRdb table keeps only in-frame clones and is missing some. Of fewer than 100,000 clones listed, about 80% are singletons. The material sequenced was PBMCs. The chain is built from TRBV5-1 and TRBJ2-5; the match to TRBD1 covers 8 bases. The source is a man aged 55 to 70 in good health and CMV-seropositive. This CDR3 reads CASSLAAGGPNIQETQYF. CDR3 bases: TGCGCCAGCAGCTTGGCGGCAGGGGGCCCCAACATCCAAGAGACCCAGTACTTC.